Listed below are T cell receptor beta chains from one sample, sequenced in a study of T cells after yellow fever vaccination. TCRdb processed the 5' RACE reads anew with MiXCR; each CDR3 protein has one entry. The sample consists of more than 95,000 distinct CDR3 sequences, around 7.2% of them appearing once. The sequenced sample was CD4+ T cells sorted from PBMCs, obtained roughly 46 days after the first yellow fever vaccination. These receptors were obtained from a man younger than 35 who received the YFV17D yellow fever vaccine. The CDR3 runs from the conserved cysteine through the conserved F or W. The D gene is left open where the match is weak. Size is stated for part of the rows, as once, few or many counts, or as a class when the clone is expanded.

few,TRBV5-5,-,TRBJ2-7,TGTGCCAGCAGCCCCGGGCCAGCCTCCTACGAGCAGTACTTC,CASSPGPASYEQYF
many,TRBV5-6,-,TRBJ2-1,TGTGCCAGCAGCTTGGGTCGAGATGAGCAGTTCTTC,CASSLGRDEQFF
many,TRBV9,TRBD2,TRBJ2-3,TGTGCCAGCAGCGTAGGTGGAACGGGGGGGAATACGCAGTATTTT,CASSVGGTGGNTQYF
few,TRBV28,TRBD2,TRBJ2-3,TGTGCCAGCAGTTTTGGGAGGGAGGATACGCAGTATTTT,CASSFGREDTQYF
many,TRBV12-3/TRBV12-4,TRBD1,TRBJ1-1,TGTGCCAGCAGTCCCAGGACAGGGGGAGTATTGACCACTGAAGCTTTCTTT,CASSPRTGGVLTTEAFF
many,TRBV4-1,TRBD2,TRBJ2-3,TGCGCCAGCAGCCACATAGCGGGGAAGCGCACAGATACGCAGTATTTT,CASSHIAGKRTDTQYF
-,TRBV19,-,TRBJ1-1,TGTGCCAGTGGTGGACGGCGGGAAGCTTTCTTT,CASGGRREAFF
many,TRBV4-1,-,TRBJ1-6,TGCGCCAGCAGCCAGGGGGCCGGATCTGGTTCACCCCTCCACTTT,CASSQGAGSGSPLHF
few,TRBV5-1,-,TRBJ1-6,TGCGCCAGCAGCTTGGATGGGGCCCAGCTCCTGAGTAATTCACCCCTCCACTTT,CASSLDGAQLLSNSPLHF
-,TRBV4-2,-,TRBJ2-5,TGTGCCAGCAGCCAGGCCGTGATAGCGCTCGGTAAAGAGACCCAGTACTTC,CASSQAVIALGKETQYF
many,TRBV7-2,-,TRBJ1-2,TGTGCCAGCAGCTTTTCACAGGCGTATGGCTACACCTTC,CASSFSQAYGYTF
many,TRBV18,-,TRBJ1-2,TGTGCCAGCTCACCAGACGGGCTGGATGGCTACACCTTC,CASSPDGLDGYTF
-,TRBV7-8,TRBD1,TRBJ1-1,TGTGCCAGCAGCTTACAGTGGACAGGGCCTAACACTGAAGCTTTCTTT,CASSLQWTGPNTEAFF
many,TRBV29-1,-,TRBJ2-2,TGCAGCGTTGAACAAGGGACCGTGAACACCGGGGAGCTGTTTTTT,CSVEQGTVNTGELFF
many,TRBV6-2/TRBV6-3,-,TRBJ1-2,TGTGCCAGCAGTTACTCGACCCCGGGGCTCGGCCGATTAGAAGCTAACTATGGCTACACCTTC,CASSYSTPGLGRLEANYGYTF
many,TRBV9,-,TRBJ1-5,TGTGCCAGCAGCGTAGGGGATTATGGCAATCAGCCCCAGCATTTT,CASSVGDYGNQPQHF
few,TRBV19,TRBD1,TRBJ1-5,TGTGCCAGTAGTCTAAACGGCCCCAGACAGGGGGTAAGTCAGCCCCAGCATTTT,CASSLNGPRQGVSQPQHF
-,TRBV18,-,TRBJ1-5,TGTGCCAGCTCACCTGGGGGGCTGCGGAATCAGCCCCAGCATTTT,CASSPGGLRNQPQHF
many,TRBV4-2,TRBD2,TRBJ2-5,TGTGCCAGCAGCCGAGACGGTTCTAGCGGGGGTTATGAGACCCAGTACTTC,CASSRDGSSGGYETQYF
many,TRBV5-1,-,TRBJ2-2,TGCGCCAGCAGTGGGGGGGCGCTACCCAACACCGGGGAGCTGTTTTTT,CASSGGALPNTGELFF
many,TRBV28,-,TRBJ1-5,TGTGCCAGCAGCAGGAAGATATATAGCAATCAGCCCCAGCATTTT,CASSRKIYSNQPQHF
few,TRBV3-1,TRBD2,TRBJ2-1,TGTGCCAGCAGCCAAGTACTAGCGGCAGCCGATGAGCAGTTCTTC,CASSQVLAAADEQFF
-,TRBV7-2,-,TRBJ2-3,TGTGCCAGCAGCTTTGAGCGATCAGATACGCAGTATTTT,CASSFERSDTQYF
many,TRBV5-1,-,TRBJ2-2,TGCGCCAGCAGCTCCGGCAGGGGTATGACCGGGGAGCTGTTTTTT,CASSSGRGMTGELFF
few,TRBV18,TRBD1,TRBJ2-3,TGTGCCAGCTCACAGGGACAGGGGAATCAAGATACGCAGTATTTT,CASSQGQGNQDTQYF
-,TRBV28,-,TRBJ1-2,TGTGCCAGCAGTTGGGGTGGTGGCTACACCTTC,CASSWGGGYTF
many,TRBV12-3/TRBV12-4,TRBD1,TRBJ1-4,TGTGCCAGCAGTTTTCTTAGACAGGGGAGAACTAATGAAAAACTGTTTTTT,CASSFLRQGRTNEKLFF
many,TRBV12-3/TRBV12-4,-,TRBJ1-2,TGTGCCAGCAGTTTAGCGGGGCAGGGGGGCTACACCTTC,CASSLAGQGGYTF
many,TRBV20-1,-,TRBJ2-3,TGCAGTGCTCCCGACTCCCCTGGGTATACGCAGTATTTT,CSAPDSPGYTQYF
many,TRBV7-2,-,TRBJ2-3,TGTGCCAGCAGCTTAGTAGTGTTCGGCACAGATACGCAGTATTTT,CASSLVVFGTDTQYF
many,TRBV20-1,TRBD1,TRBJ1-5,TGCAGTGCTGGGCCCGGGACAGGGGGTTTTAGTACAGGGGGCAATCAGCCCCAGCATTTT,CSAGPGTGGFSTGGNQPQHF
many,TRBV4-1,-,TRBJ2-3,TGCGCCAGCAGCAAAATTGCGGATACGCAGTATTTT,CASSKIADTQYF
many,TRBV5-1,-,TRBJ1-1,TGCGCCAGCAGCTCTGGGACGGGGAACACTGAAGCTTTCTTT,CASSSGTGNTEAFF
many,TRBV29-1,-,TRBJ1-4,TGCAGCGTTGCGCGGGGTGAAAAACTGTTTTTT,CSVARGEKLFF
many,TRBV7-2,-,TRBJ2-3,TGTGCCAGCAGCTTTCAAACAGATACGCAGTATTTT,CASSFQTDTQYF
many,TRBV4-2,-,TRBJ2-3,TGTGCCAGCAGCCAAGGCGGGACTAGCACAGATACGCAGTATTTT,CASSQGGTSTDTQYF
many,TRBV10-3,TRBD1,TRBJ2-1,TGTGCCATCAGTACCGGGACAGGGGGGTACAATGAGCAGTTCTTC,CAISTGTGGYNEQFF
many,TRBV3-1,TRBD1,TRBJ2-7,TGTGCCAGCAGCCACCGGGACAGGGAGCCTCTTAGGCAGTACTTC,CASSHRDREPLRQYF
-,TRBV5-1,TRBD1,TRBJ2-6,TGCGCCAGCAGCTCAGGGACAGGCCTCTCTGGGGCCAACGTCCTGACTTTC,CASSSGTGLSGANVLTF
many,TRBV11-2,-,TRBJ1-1,TGTGCCAGCAGCTTAGAATGGCGCCTAAAGAACACTGAAGCTTTCTTT,CASSLEWRLKNTEAFF
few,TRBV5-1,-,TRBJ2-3,TGCGCCAGAAAGGCCGGAACACACACAGATACGCAGTATTTT,CARKAGTHTDTQYF
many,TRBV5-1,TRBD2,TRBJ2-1,TGCGCCAGCAGCTTGGGACTAGCGGGGGTGTACAATGAGCAGTTCTTC,CASSLGLAGVYNEQFF
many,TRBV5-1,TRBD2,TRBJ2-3,TGCGCCAGCAGCCTTAGCGGGGGGTCTAGCACAGATACGCAGTATTTT,CASSLSGGSSTDTQYF
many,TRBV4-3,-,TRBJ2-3,TGCGCCAGCAGCCAAAGATCCCGCACAGATACGCAGTATTTT,CASSQRSRTDTQYF
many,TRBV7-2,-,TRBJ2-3,TGTGCCAGCAGCTTGAACGCGCGGGCAGATACGCAGTATTTT,CASSLNARADTQYF
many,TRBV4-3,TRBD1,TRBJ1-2,TGCGCCAGCAGCCAAGAGGCCGGGACAGGAGGCTACACCTTC,CASSQEAGTGGYTF
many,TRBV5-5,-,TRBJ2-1,TGTGCCAGCAGCCGGACGGCCGACTCCTACAATGAGCAGTTCTTC,CASSRTADSYNEQFF
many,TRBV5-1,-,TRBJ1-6,TGCGCCAGCAGCTTGCCCCGTGGACAACTGGATTCACCCCTCCACTTT,CASSLPRGQLDSPLHF
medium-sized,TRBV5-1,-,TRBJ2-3,TGCGCCAGCAGCTTGATGGGGGGCCGGGGAGATACGCAGTATTTT,CASSLMGGRGDTQYF
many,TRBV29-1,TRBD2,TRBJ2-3,TGCAGCGTTGAACGGGGACTAGCGGGGGGCACAGATACGCAGTATTTT,CSVERGLAGGTDTQYF